One and the same sample provided the 21 T cell receptor beta chains below, sequenced in a study of Graves' ophthalmopathy and Graves' hyperthyroidism. RNA transcripts were the template, and TCR beta CDR3 regions were amplified from them. Scientists carried out first-round RT-PCR using HTBI primers and then a second-round multiplex PCR. MiXCR, run by TCRdb on the multiplex PCR reads, gives a single entry per CDR3 protein. The sample has hundreds of thousands of distinct CDR3 sequences; under 50% are singletons. Sample: peripheral blood. The receptors derive from an adult man with Graves' ophthalmopathy.

The rearrangement uses TRBV12-3 or TRBV12-4 and TRBJ1-3; TRBD1 matches 7 bases. CDR3 length: 14 residues. After removal of 5 bases from V and 9 bases from J, the junction contained 10 bases not matched to a gene. The CDR3 is CASSTDRVLRTIYF. The CDR3 coding sequence is TGTGCCAGCAGTACAGACAGGGTGCTTCGCACCATATATTTT.

In its sample, this clonotype was seen many times. V usage is TRBV19 and J usage is TRBJ1-1; D may be TRBD1 (5 bases). Trimming took 1 base from V and 8 from J, leaving 20 bases between them. Germline V gene data show CDR1 as LNHDA and CDR2 as SQIVND (reference sequence). This CDR3 has 16 residues. The CDR3: CASSIGPSRGGVEAFF. CDR3 bases: TGTGCCAGTAGTATAGGCCCCTCACGGGGAGGGGTCGAAGCTTTCTTT.

This clonotype has just a few counts. CDR3 amino acids: CASSFPGRHSTTEAFF. The CDR3 nucleotides are TGTGCCAGCAGTTTCCCCGGAAGACATTCGACTACTGAAGCTTTCTTT. The V gene is TRBV2, the J gene TRBJ1-1; D not resolved. The CDR3 has 16 residues. The V gene's germline CDR1 is SNHLY and CDR2 FYNNEI. V lost 5 bases and J lost 5, with 21 bases in between.

A word on this clonotype: A single base separates this from a much larger clone, so it may be a read error. The chain links TRBV7-4 to TRBJ1-2; weak D call: TRBD1 (5 bases). V lost 5 bases and J 1 base, leaving 11 bases between the germline ends. This CDR3 region has 14 residues. The germline CDR1 and CDR2 sequences are SGHVT and SQSDAQ. The CDR3 here is CASSAEGVNYGYTF. DNA of the CDR3: TGTGCCAGCAGCGCCGAAGGGGTTAACTATGGCTACACCTTC. The full variable domain, in which reference TRBV7-4 and TRBJ1-2 provide the parts outside the CDR3, is GAGVSQSPRYKVAKRGRDVALRCDSISGHVTLYWYRQTLGQGSEVLTYSQSDAQRDKSGRPSGRFSAERPERSVSTLKIQRTEQGDSAVYLCASSAEGVNYGYTFGSGTRLTVV.

Points on this clonotype: At one end, the junction sequence differs from germline, possibly due to a read error. V is TRBV5-6 and J is TRBJ1-2; D unresolved. From germline, CDR1 is SGHDT and CDR2 YYEEEE. This CDR3 contains 13 residues. CDR3 nucleotides: TGTACCAGCAGCCCGACCGGGCAGGAAGGCTACACCTTC. This gives the protein CTSSPTGQEGYTF.

This clonotype was observed a single time. J is TRBJ2-5 and V is TRBV9; either TRBD1 or TRBD2 may supply D (7 bases each). V lost 4 bases and J lost 5, with 18 bases in between. CDR3 length: 15 residues. Germline V gene data show CDR1 as SGDLS and CDR2 as YYNGEE. DNA for the CDR3: TGTGCCAGCAGCAAAGGGGGCGGGAGTGTCGAGACCCAGTACTTC. Translating it yields CASSKGGGSVETQYF.

Many counts were recorded for this clonotype. The chain joins TRBV24-1 to TRBJ2-5; 7 bases line up with TRBD2. The CDR3 runs 13 residues. The junction had 8 bases not matched to a gene; V was cut back by 9 bases and J by 5 bases. From germline, CDR1 is KGHDR and CDR2 SFDVKD. CDR3 amino acids: CATGTAGGETQYF. CDR3 in DNA: TGTGCCACCGGTACCGCCGGGGGGGAGACCCAGTACTTC.

The chain employs TRBV29-1 and TRBJ2-6; 11 bases are shared with TRBD1. The germline CDR1 and CDR2 sequences are SQVTM and ANQGSEA. The CDR3 totals 15 residues. V lost 1 base, J lost 12 bases, and 8 bases stayed unmatched. For the CDR3, the DNA is TGCAGCGTTGAAGCCGGGACAGGGGGAAACTTCGTCCTGACTTTC. This translates into CSVEAGTGGNFVLTF.

Many counts were recorded for this clonotype. The chain couples TRBV5-1 to TRBJ2-5; the match to TRBD2 covers 12 bases. CDR3 length: 16 residues. Germline V CDR1 and CDR2: SGHRS, YFSETQ. Trimming at V came to 0 bases and at J to 6 bases, leaving 6 bases not matched to a gene. CDR3 bases: TGCGCCAGCAGCTTGGTCCTGACTAGCGGGAGCCAGACCCAGTACTTC. Translated: CASSLVLTSGSQTQYF.

The rearrangement links TRBV10-3 to TRBJ1-1; D possibly corresponds to TRBD1 (6 bases). V dropped 11 bases and J dropped 3 bases, with 19 bases sitting between them. Germline CDR1 is ENHRY and CDR2 is SYGVKD. CDR3 length equals 14 residues. In nucleotides, the CDR3 is TGTGCCTCGGCGGCGGGGGAGGGGGACACTGAAGCTTTCTTT. Translating gives CASAAGEGDTEAFF.

A remark on this clonotype: A much larger clone differs from this one at a single base, so this may be a read error. This chain joins TRBV20-1 and TRBJ2-7; possible D gene TRBD1, 6 bases. CDR1 and CDR2 from the germline V gene are DFQATT and SNEGSKA (reference sequence). Deletions cut 5 bases from V and 2 bases from J, with 19 bases between. There are 15 residues in the CDR3. The CDR3 DNA follows: TGCAGTGCTGGTGACGCAGGGACAAGAGCCTACGAGCAGTACTTC. It codes for CSAGDAGTRAYEQYF.

At least ten counts were recorded for this clonotype. V usage is TRBV15 and J usage is TRBJ1-5; D may be TRBD1 (5 bases). V lost 0 bases, J lost 4 bases, and 7 bases lay in between. Germline loops: CDR1 LNHNV, CDR2 YYDKDF (reference sequence). There are 14 residues in the CDR3. In DNA, the CDR3 is TGTGCCACCAGCAGAGACGGGGGTAATCAGCCCCAGCATTTT. It encodes CATSRDGGNQPQHF.

This clonotype has at least ten counts. V is TRBV19 and J is TRBJ1-5, with D hard to call. Germline CDR1 and CDR2: LNHDA and SQIVND (reference sequence). Trimming cost V 5 bases and J 0 bases, with 8 bases left between them. The CDR3 length is 14 residues. The chain's CDR3 is CASSWPVSNQPQHF. Written as DNA, the CDR3 is TGTGCCAGTAGTTGGCCCGTTAGCAATCAGCCCCAGCATTTT.

V usage is TRBV27 and J usage is TRBJ2-7; 14 bases agree with TRBD2. The junction had 5 bases not matched to a gene; V was cut back by 4 bases and J by 6 bases. The CDR3 totals 15 residues. Germline V lookup: CDR1 MNHEY, CDR2 SMNVEV (reference sequence). CDR3 region: CASSSTSGRVREQYF. The CDR3 coding sequence is TGTGCCAGCAGTTCGACTAGCGGGAGGGTACGCGAGCAGTACTTC.

The sample holds many counts of this clonotype. The J gene is TRBJ2-2, the V gene TRBV7-2, with 8 bases aligning to TRBD2. Germline assignment: CDR1 SGHTA and CDR2 FQGNSA. The length of the CDR3 is 15 residues. The junction had 3 bases not matched to a gene; V was cut back by 3 bases and J by 3 bases. CDR3 nucleotides: TGTGCCAGCAGCTTGGGCGGGGGGCACACCGGGGAGCTGTTTTTT. Protein product: CASSLGGGHTGELFF.

This clonotype showed up just once. This rearrangement joins TRBV5-1 to TRBJ2-1; tentatively, D is TRBD1 (7 bases). The CDR3 consists of 14 residues. V dropped 3 bases and J dropped 5 bases, with 12 bases sitting between them. CDR1 and CDR2 (germline): SGHRS, YFSETQ. CDR3 sequence: CASSWRGPDNEQFF. For the CDR3, the DNA is TGCGCCAGCAGCTGGAGGGGGCCTGACAATGAGCAGTTCTTC.

The gene calls are TRBV3-1 and TRBJ1-3; TRBD1 matches 7 bases. V lost 4 bases and J lost 3; bases outside the gene matches: 6. The CDR3 runs 15 residues. CDR1 is LGHDT and CDR2 is YNNKEL in the germline V gene (reference sequence). In DNA form, the CDR3 reads TGTGCCAGCAGCCCTCTAACAGGGGTTGGAAACACCATATATTTT. Its protein product is CASSPLTGVGNTIYF.

Ten or more counts support this clonotype. V is TRBV13 and J is TRBJ1-6, with a weak D call TRBD1 (5 bases). Germline lookup yields CDR1 PRHDT and CDR2 FYEKMQ (reference sequence). This CDR3 comprises 15 residues. V was trimmed by 3 bases and J by 9 bases, leaving 15 bases between them. The CDR3 nucleotides read TGTGCCAGCAGCTTCTTAGGGGAACTTGCTTCACCCCTCCACTTT. It translates to CASSFLGELASPLHF.

V gene TRBV7-2 combines with J gene TRBJ1-5; perhaps TRBD1 as D (5 bases). The CDR3 spans 16 residues. Trimming pared 3 bases from V and 5 bases from J, leaving 17 bases between. The germline gives CDR1 SGHTA, CDR2 FQGNSA. The CDR3 protein is CASSFLGRNTHQPQHF. The CDR3 DNA sequence: TGTGCCAGCAGCTTCCTGGGACGGAACACCCATCAGCCCCAGCATTTT.

This rearrangement joins TRBV15 to TRBJ2-3, with D unresolved. Trimming pared 0 bases from V and 2 bases from J, leaving 12 bases between. The germline V gene encodes CDR1 LNHNV and CDR2 YYDKDF (reference sequence). The CDR3 sequence is 16 residues long. This chain's CDR3 is CATSREVNPYTDTQYF. CDR3 in DNA: TGTGCCACCAGCAGAGAAGTTAATCCTTACACAGATACGCAGTATTTT.

This clonotype appeared many times. The CDR3 sequence: CASRVDGGNTEAFF. The CDR3 DNA reads as TGCGCCAGCAGAGTTGATGGGGGGAACACTGAAGCTTTCTTT. This rearrangement joins TRBV5-1 to TRBJ1-1, with a weak D call TRBD1 (5 bases). The V gene's germline CDR1 is SGHRS and CDR2 YFSETQ. V lost 5 bases, J lost 1 base, and 12 bases lay in between. CDR3 length equals 14 residues.